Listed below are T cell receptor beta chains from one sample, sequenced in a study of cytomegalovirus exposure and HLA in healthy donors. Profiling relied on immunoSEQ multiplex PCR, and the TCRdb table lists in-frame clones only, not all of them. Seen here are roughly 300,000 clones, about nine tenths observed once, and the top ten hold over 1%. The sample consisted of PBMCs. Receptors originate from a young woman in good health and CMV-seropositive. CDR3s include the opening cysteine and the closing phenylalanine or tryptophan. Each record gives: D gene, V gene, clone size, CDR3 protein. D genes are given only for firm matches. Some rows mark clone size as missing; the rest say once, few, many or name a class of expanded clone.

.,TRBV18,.,CASSPKIGLDRIGAEAFF
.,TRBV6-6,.,CASSYSIFQSYEQYF
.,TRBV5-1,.,CASSLAGIQGAGNTIYF
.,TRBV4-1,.,CASSQDFTAQETQYF
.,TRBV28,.,CASRTGSGNTGELFF
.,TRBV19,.,CASSRDQETQYF
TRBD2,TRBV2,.,CASSVLAGEYNEQFF
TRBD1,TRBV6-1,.,CASSARDRDYEQYF
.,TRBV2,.,CASSLTGAADTQYF
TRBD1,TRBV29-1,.,CSVVDRGLMNTEAFF
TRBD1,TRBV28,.,CASSLLGQGADGYTF
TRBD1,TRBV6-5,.,CASRDRAFIDTQYF
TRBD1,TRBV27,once,CASSLYWTGEIPYEQYF
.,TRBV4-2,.,CASSQPGEFTGELFF
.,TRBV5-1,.,CASSLNTGVYEQYF
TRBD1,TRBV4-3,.,CASSQVTGGPYEQYF
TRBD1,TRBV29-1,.,CSVEGQGLKYF
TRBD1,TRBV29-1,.,CSVESWTGKGPLETQYF
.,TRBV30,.,CAWSVGGLIETQYF
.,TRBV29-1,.,CSVTGQHTGELFF
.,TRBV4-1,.,CASSLATSYEQYF
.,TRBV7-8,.,CARIDSEQYF
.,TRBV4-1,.,CASSQGPHNQPQHF
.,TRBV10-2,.,CASSESGIGQYF
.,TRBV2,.,CASSTGGQKTQYF
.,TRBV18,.,CASSPRQIATNEKLFF
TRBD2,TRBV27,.,CASRPSGSYNEQFF
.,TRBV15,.,CATSRSSGISYNEQFF
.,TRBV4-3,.,CASSRDQGGGYTF
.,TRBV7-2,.,CASSRSMNTEAFF
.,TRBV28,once,CASSLGMGSYEQYF
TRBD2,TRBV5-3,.,CARSSWTSLAGGNTTYNEQFF
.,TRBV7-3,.,CASSSVGGEGETQYF
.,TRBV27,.,CASSSIDSFYEQYF
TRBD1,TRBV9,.,CASSVLQGDSGNTIYF
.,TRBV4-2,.,CASSRLQESNEKLFF
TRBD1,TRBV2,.,CASMGTVNEKLFF
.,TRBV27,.,CASSLGKTYNEQFF
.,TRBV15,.,CATSEGSNQPQHF
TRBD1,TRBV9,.,CASSPRDRGAGELFF
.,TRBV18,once,CASSPSEGGNQPQHF
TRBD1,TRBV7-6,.,CASSFEGQGATEAFF
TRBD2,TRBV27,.,CASSFHLAGGPNEQFF
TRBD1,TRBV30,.,CACGTAQETQYF
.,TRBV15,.,CATSRVGDQPQHF